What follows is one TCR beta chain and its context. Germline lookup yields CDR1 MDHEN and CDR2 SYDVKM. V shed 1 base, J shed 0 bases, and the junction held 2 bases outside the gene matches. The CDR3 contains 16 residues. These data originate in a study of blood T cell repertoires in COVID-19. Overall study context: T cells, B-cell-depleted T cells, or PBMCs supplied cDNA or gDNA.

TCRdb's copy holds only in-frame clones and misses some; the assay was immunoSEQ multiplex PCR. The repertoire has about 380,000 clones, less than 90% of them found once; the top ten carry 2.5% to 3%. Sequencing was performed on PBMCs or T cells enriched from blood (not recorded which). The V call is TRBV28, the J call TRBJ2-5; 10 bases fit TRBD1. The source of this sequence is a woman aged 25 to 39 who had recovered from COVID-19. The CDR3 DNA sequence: TGTGCCAGCAGTTTATACGGGACAGGGGACCAAGAGACCCAGTACTTC. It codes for CASSLYGTGDQETQYF.